What follows describes a single T cell receptor (beta chain). This specimen comes from a study of blood T cell repertoires in COVID-19. About the study: Sources were T cells, B-cell-depleted T cells, or PBMCs; the material itself was cDNA or gDNA.

Trimming removed 5 bases at V and 8 bases at J, with 15 bases between. CDR3 size: 13 residues. Germline values: CDR1 LNHDA, CDR2 SQIVND (reference sequence). Authors' analysis steps: Reference gene primer amplification in the assay estimated nucleated cell counts. Profiling relied on immunoSEQ multiplex PCR, and the TCRdb table lists in-frame clones only, not all of them. D and trimming were read from the DNA, whereas the V and J calls and clone size are those reported in that table. In the table there are about 350,000 clones, roughly 87% of which are singletons. This TCR came from a woman in her twenties or thirties who had recovered from COVID-19. This chain links TRBV19 with TRBJ1-2; D remains unclear. Sequencing was performed on PBMCs or T cells enriched from blood (not recorded which). CDR3 in DNA: TGTGCCAGTAGTGTTGACTCATTTAGGGGCTACACCTTC. Protein: CASSVDSFRGYTF.